These 27 T cell receptor beta chains share one sample of origin, sequenced in a study of blood T cell repertoires in COVID-19. Libraries were prepared by immunoSEQ multiplex PCR; TCRdb keeps only in-frame clonotypes and omits some of them. The table shows some 150,000 clones, with about four fifths occurring only once. The sample taken for sequencing was peripheral blood. These receptors originate from a woman aged 60-70 years with acute or convalescent COVID-19.

Points on this clone: An end of the junction differs from the germline gene, which may be a read error. V and J are TRBV28 and TRBJ1-5, with D unclear. The CDR3 sequence is 12 residues long. Germline V gene sequence: CDR1 MDHEN, CDR2 SYDVKM. CDR3 nucleotide sequence: TGTGCCGGTGGCGGGAGCAATCAGCCCCGGCATTTT. This codes for CAGGGSNQPRHF.

The chain joins TRBV3-1 (or the pseudogene TRBV3-2) to TRBJ2-1; the match to TRBD2 covers 13 bases. The junction had 7 bases not matched to a gene; V was cut back by 3 bases and J by 8 bases. Germline V gene lookup returns CDR1 LGHDT and CDR2 YNNKEL (reference sequence). The CDR3 runs 16 residues. Written as DNA, the CDR3 is TGTGCCAGCAGCCAGATACTAGCGGGAGGGCCCCATGAGCAGTTCTTC. Its protein product is CASSQILAGGPHEQFF.

This clone came up a few times. The chain has TRBV25-1 and TRBJ1-3; D is ambiguous. Germline CDR1 and CDR2: MGHDK and SYGVNS. The CDR3 covers 15 residues. Trimming removed 6 bases at V and 0 bases at J, with 12 bases between. The CDR3 sequence is CASSPDSYSGNTIYF. CDR3 DNA: TGTGCCAGCAGCCCTGACTCTTACTCTGGAAACACCATATATTTT. Using reference TRBV25-1 and TRBJ1-3 for the parts outside the CDR3, the full variable domain is EADIYQTPRYLVIGTGKKITLECSQTMGHDKMYWYQQDPGMELHLIHYSYGVNSTEKGDLSSESTVSRIRTEHFPLTLESARPSHTSQYLCASSPDSYSGNTIYFGEGSWLTVV.

The chain has TRBV5-4 and TRBJ2-7; 10 bases map to TRBD1. The CDR3 covers 13 residues. Germline trimming cut 4 bases from V and 7 bases from J; bases unmatched to any gene: 5. Germline assignment: CDR1 SGHNT and CDR2 YYREEE (reference sequence). CDR3 loop: CASSRQGAPEQYF. In DNA, the CDR3 is TGTGCCAGCAGCCGACAGGGGGCGCCTGAGCAGTACTTC.

This clone was counted between two and nine times. The chain links TRBV7-2 to TRBJ1-4, with D unclear. V gave up 4 bases and J gave up 0 bases, with 6 bases separating them. CDR1 is SGHTA, CDR2 FQGNSA, per germline. The CDR3 has 14 residues. The CDR3 region is CASSSDATNEKLFF. In DNA, the CDR3 is TGTGCCAGCAGCTCAGATGCAACTAATGAAAAACTGTTTTTT. The full variable domain, with the rest looked up from reference TRBV7-2 and TRBJ1-4, is GAGVSQSPSNKVTEKGKDVELRCDPISGHTALYWYRQSLGQGLEFLIYFQGNSAPDKSGLPSDRFSAERTGGSVSTLTIQRTQQEDSAVYLCASSSDATNEKLFFGSGTQLSVL.

The chain couples TRBV6-5 to TRBJ1-1; no firm D call. Germline CDR1 is MNHEY and CDR2 is SVGAGI. V lost 7 bases and J 3 bases, leaving 6 bases between the germline ends. CDR3 size: 11 residues. Here the CDR3 reads CASTSDTEAFF. The CDR3 nucleotides read TGTGCCAGCACTTCCGACACTGAAGCTTTCTTT.

V usage is TRBV27 and J usage is TRBJ1-1, with a tentative D call TRBD1 (5 bases). CDR1 is MNHEY, CDR2 SMNVEV, per germline (reference sequence). The CDR3 runs 15 residues. The V and J ends lost 1 base and 4 bases respectively, with 13 bases between them. The CDR3 DNA follows: TGTGCCAGCAGTTTATGGCCAGGGTCTAGCACTGAAGCTTTCTTT. Its translation: CASSLWPGSSTEAFF.

This chain joins TRBV3-1 (or the pseudogene TRBV3-2) and TRBJ2-4; 10 bases map to TRBD1. The CDR3 spans 22 residues. The germline V gene encodes CDR1 LGHDT and CDR2 YNNKEL (reference sequence). V lost 0 bases to trimming and J lost 6 bases; unmatched junction nucleotides: 23. CDR3 protein: CASSQDPGQGDSPLALVNIQYF. The CDR3 DNA reads as TGTGCCAGCAGCCAAGATCCTGGACAGGGGGATAGCCCCCTAGCATTGGTAAACATTCAGTACTTC.

The chain joins TRBV11-2 to TRBJ2-2; 10 bases align to TRBD2. Germline assignment: CDR1 SGHAT and CDR2 FQNNGV. The CDR3 runs 17 residues. V shed 5 bases, J shed 1 base, and the junction held 7 bases outside the gene matches. CDR3 residues: CASSSTSGDKNTGELFF. For the CDR3, the DNA is TGTGCCAGCAGCAGCACTAGCGGGGATAAGAACACCGGGGAGCTGTTTTTT.

The V and J genes are TRBV19 and TRBJ2-4, with 9 bases aligning to TRBD1. CDR1 and CDR2 from the germline V gene are LNHDA and SQIVND (reference sequence). With V trimmed by 5 bases and J by 4 bases, 3 bases remained unmatched. CDR3 length equals 14 residues. CDR3 sequence: CASSSGTGKNIQYF. In DNA, the CDR3 is TGTGCCAGTAGTTCCGGGACAGGGAAAAACATTCAGTACTTC. The full variable domain, in which reference TRBV19 and TRBJ2-4 provide the parts outside the CDR3, is DGGITQSPKYLFRKEGQNVTLSCEQNLNHDAMYWYRQDPGQGLRLIYYSQIVNDFQKGDIAEGYSVSREKKESFPLTVTSAQKNPTAFYLCASSSGTGKNIQYFGAGTRLSVL.

Ten or more counts support this clone. The chain combines TRBV29-1 with TRBJ1-1; the D is unclear. V was pared by 4 bases and J by 6 bases, with 12 bases between. Germline loops: CDR1 SQVTM, CDR2 ANQGSEA. The CDR3 runs to 12 residues. CDR3 DNA sequence: TGCAGCGTTGTAGCTAATAGCGCTGAAGCTTTCTTT. Protein sequence: CSVVANSAEAFF.

The DNA for the CDR3 is TGTGCCAGCAGCTTAGGGACTAGCGGATCTTCGAGCACAGATACGCAGTATTTT. Its translation is CASSLGTSGSSSTDTQYF. The chain has TRBV7-3 and TRBJ2-3; 11 bases map to TRBD2. With 2 bases clipped from V and 0 bases from J, the junction kept 7 bases outside the gene matches. Germline V gene data show CDR1 as SGHTA and CDR2 as FQGTGA. CDR3 size: 18 residues.

DNA for the CDR3: TGTGCCAGCAGCTTAGGGCCCCCAGGGTCCTTGGCCCACACAGATACGCAGTATTTT. Protein: CASSLGPPGSLAHTDTQYF. V usage is TRBV7-9 and J usage is TRBJ2-3, with a weak D call TRBD1 (5 bases). The CDR3 sequence is 19 residues long. The V gene's germline CDR1 is SEHNR and CDR2 FQNEAQ (reference sequence). V lost 1 base to trimming and J lost 2 bases, with 22 bases between them. The variable domain in full, completed from reference TRBV7-9 and TRBJ2-3, reads DTGVSQNPRHKITKRGQNVTFRCDPISEHNRLYWYRQTLGQGPEFLTYFQNEAQLEKSRLLSDRFSAERPKGSFSTLEIQRTEQGDSAMYLCASSLGPPGSLAHTDTQYFGPGTRLTVL.

The chain recombines TRBV3-1 (or the pseudogene TRBV3-2) with TRBJ1-6; TRBD1 matches at 8 bases. J lost 9 bases, V lost 4 bases, and 11 bases had no gene match. CDR3 length: 16 residues. CDR1 and CDR2 (germline): LGHDT, YNNKEL (reference sequence). The CDR3 spells CASSLVAGQGSSPLHF. Here the CDR3 DNA reads TGTGCCAGCAGCCTAGTTGCAGGACAGGGATCTTCACCCCTCCACTTT.

The gene calls are TRBV9 and TRBJ2-2; TRBD2 matches at 11 bases. V lost 3 bases, J lost 4 bases, and 5 bases stayed unmatched. The CDR3 runs to 16 residues. Germline-derived CDR1 and CDR2 are SGDLS and YYNGEE. For the CDR3, the DNA is TGTGCCAGCAGCGCGACTAGCGGGGCGGGCACCGGGGAGCTGTTTTTT. This gives the protein CASSATSGAGTGELFF.

This chain uses TRBV9 with TRBJ1-6, with D possibly TRBD1 on 5 matching bases. Trimming removed 2 bases at V and 7 bases at J, with 10 bases between. The CDR3 has 14 amino acids. Germline-derived CDR1 and CDR2 are SGDLS and YYNGEE. The CDR3 DNA reads as TGTGCCAGCAGCGTCAGGGTGGGGAATTCACCCCTCCACTTT. Protein: CASSVRVGNSPLHF.

J is TRBJ1-3 and V is TRBV27; D might be TRBD1 (5 bases). The CDR3 has 15 amino acids. Trimming shortened V by 5 bases and J by 0 bases, and 11 bases separated the two germline ends. Germline CDR1 and CDR2: MNHEY and SMNVEV (reference sequence). CDR3 in DNA: TGTGCCAGCAGTCCCGACAGCAACTCTGGAAACACCATATATTTT. It specifies CASSPDSNSGNTIYF.

This chain links TRBV27 with TRBJ2-1; 7 nucleotides match TRBD2. This CDR3 spans 14 amino acids. V dropped 3 bases and J dropped 5; count of bases not matched to a gene: 4. In germline, CDR1 is MNHEY, CDR2 SMNVEV (reference sequence). The CDR3 region has the DNA TGTGCCAGCAGTTTCCAGCGGGATGACAATGAGCAGTTCTTC. Residues: CASSFQRDDNEQFF.

The V call is TRBV6-5, the J call TRBJ2-7; 12 bases map to TRBD2. This CDR3 has 16 amino acids. CDR1 and CDR2 from the germline V gene are MNHEY and SVGAGI. With V trimmed by 0 bases and J by 5 bases, 5 bases remained unmatched. CDR3 region: CASSYSTSGSIDEQYF. The DNA for the CDR3 is TGTGCCAGCAGTTACTCGACTAGCGGGAGTATCGACGAGCAGTACTTC.

This chain joins TRBV28 and TRBJ2-5, with 8 bases matching TRBD1. CDR1 MDHEN and CDR2 SYDVKM come from the germline V gene. The trim removed 8 bases at V and 5 bases at J, leaving 19 bases unmatched. The CDR3 sequence is 17 residues long. CDR3 protein: CASRSGRGRGTRETQYF. CDR3 coding DNA: TGTGCCAGCCGCTCCGGCAGGGGGCGAGGTACGAGGGAGACCCAGTACTTC.

This clone was recorded at least ten times. The V call is TRBV7-3, the J call TRBJ2-7; TRBD2 might be the D (6 bases). CDR1 is SGHTA and CDR2 is FQGTGA in the germline V gene. V gave up 5 bases and J gave up 7 bases, with 15 bases separating them. The CDR3 runs to 13 residues. The DNA of the CDR3 is TGTGCCAGCAGCCTTAGCGGTGGGGTGGAGCAGTACTTC. Translating it yields CASSLSGGVEQYF.

This clone was observed a single time. The V and J genes are TRBV28 and TRBJ2-5; tentatively, D is TRBD1 (6 bases). Germline V gene data show CDR1 as MDHEN and CDR2 as SYDVKM. This CDR3 contains 15 residues. The ends were cut back, 9 bases at V and 5 bases at J, with 22 bases in the middle. CDR3 loop: CASLTTQGFEETQYF. The CDR3 coding sequence is TGTGCCAGTCTGACGACTCAGGGGTTTGAGGAGACCCAGTACTTC.

The chain links TRBV6-5 to TRBJ2-1; 11 positions agree with TRBD2. V shed 9 bases and J 8 bases; nucleotides not matched to a gene: 12. This CDR3 has 15 residues. Germline values: CDR1 MNHEY, CDR2 SVGAGI. CDR3 nucleotide sequence: TGTGCCAGTCGTGTAGCGGGAGGGCCAGTGGATGAGCAGTTCTTC. Its protein product is CASRVAGGPVDEQFF.

This sequence joins TRBV6-2 or TRBV6-3 and TRBJ2-3; TRBD2 matches 8 bases. The CDR3 loop spans 14 amino acids. V trimming: 8 bases; J trimming: 5 bases; junction bases outside the gene matches: 9. Germline CDR1 MNHEY, CDR2 SVGEGT. The CDR3 region is CASRLAGTGDTQYF. DNA for the CDR3: TGTGCCAGCCGTTTAGCGGGAACCGGAGATACGCAGTATTTT.

The rearrangement links TRBV3-1 (or the pseudogene TRBV3-2) to TRBJ1-2; possible D gene TRBD1, 6 bases. Trimming left V 1 base short and J 8 bases short, with 17 bases between. Germline values: CDR1 LGHDT, CDR2 YNNKEL (reference sequence). There are 15 residues in the CDR3. This CDR3 reads CASSQATGNQLGYTF. The CDR3 DNA is TGTGCCAGCAGCCAAGCCACAGGGAATCAACTCGGCTACACCTTC.

The rearrangement links TRBV9 to TRBJ2-1; 11 nucleotides agree with TRBD2. J was trimmed by 3 bases and V by 3 bases; bases with no gene match: 5. The CDR3 length is 16 residues. CDR1 is SGDLS, CDR2 YYNGEE, per germline. CDR3 residues: CASSGSGRGDYNEQFF. The CDR3 DNA reads TGTGCCAGCAGCGGTAGCGGGAGGGGGGACTACAATGAGCAGTTCTTC.

In regard to this clone: One end of the junction varies from germline; a read error may be responsible. The CDR3 DNA reads TGTGCCAGCTGCTTGGCCGGGGTGGGACAGGGGGCGCGGGAGACCCAGTACTTC. It yields the protein CASCLAGVGQGARETQYF. The rearrangement links TRBV5-5 to TRBJ2-5, with TRBD1 matching 12 bases. From germline, CDR1 is SGHKS and CDR2 YYEKEE (reference sequence). This CDR3 region has 18 residues.